The subject of this entry is one T cell receptor (beta chain). This table comes from immunoSEQ multiplex PCR, and its TCRdb copy is limited to in-frame clones, with some not included. This sample has under 200,000 clones, with approximately 94% found just once. The source of the sample is a study of control samples from healthy donors and cancer patients. Germline lookup yields CDR1 SGDLS and CDR2 YYNGEE. V was clipped by 0 bases and J by 3 bases, with 13 bases between them. The CDR3 extends over 15 amino acids. J is TRBJ2-7 and V is TRBV9; D is unresolved. The receptor's source is a middle-aged woman in good health. The source material was blood. The CDR3 region is CASSVEDVTSYEQYF. CDR3 nucleotides: TGTGCCAGCAGCGTAGAGGACGTAACCAGCTACGAGCAGTACTTC. Full variable domain (missing parts from reference TRBV9 and TRBJ2-7): DSGVTQTPKHLITATGQRVTLRCSPRSGDLSVYWYQQSLDQGLQFLIQYYNGEERAKGNILERFSAQQFPDLHSELNLSSLELGDSALYFCASSVEDVTSYEQYFGPGTRLTVT.